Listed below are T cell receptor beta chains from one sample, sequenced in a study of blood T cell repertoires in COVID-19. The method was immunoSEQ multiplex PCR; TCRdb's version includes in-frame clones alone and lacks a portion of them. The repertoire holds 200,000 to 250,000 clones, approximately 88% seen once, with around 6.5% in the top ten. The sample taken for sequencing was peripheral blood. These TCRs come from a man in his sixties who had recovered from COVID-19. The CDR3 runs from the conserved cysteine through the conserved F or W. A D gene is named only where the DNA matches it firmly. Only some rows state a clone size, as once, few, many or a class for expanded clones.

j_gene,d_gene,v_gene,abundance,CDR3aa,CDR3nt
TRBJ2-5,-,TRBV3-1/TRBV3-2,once,CASSQVGRGQETQYF,TGTGCCAGCAGCCAAGTAGGCAGGGGCCAAGAGACCCAGTACTTC
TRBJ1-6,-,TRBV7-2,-,CASSLGQTNNSPLHF,TGTGCCAGCAGCTTAGGACAAACCAATAATTCACCCCTCCACTTT
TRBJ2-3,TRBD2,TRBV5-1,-,CASSSQRGAPDTQYF,TGCGCCAGCAGTTCCCAGCGGGGGGCCCCAGATACGCAGTATTTT
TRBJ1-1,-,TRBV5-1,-,CASSGGDRLNTEAFF,TGCGCCAGCAGCGGAGGTGACAGGTTGAACACTGAAGCTTTCTTT
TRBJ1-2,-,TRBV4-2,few,CASSQPQGPYGYTF,TGTGCCAGCAGCCAGCCACAGGGTCCCTATGGCTACACCTTC
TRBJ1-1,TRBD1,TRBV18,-,CASSPARGLNTEAFF,TGTGCCAGCTCACCGGCGAGGGGGCTCAACACTGAAGCTTTCTTT
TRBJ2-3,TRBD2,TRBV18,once,CASSRRTSGVTDTQYF,TGTGCCAGCTCACGCCGGACTAGCGGGGTTACAGATACGCAGTATTTT
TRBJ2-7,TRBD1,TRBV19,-,CASSDPGQGAYEQYF,TGTGCCAGTAGTGATCCTGGACAGGGGGCTTACGAGCAGTACTTC
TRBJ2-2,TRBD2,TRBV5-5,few,CASSPVRGGRAPGELFF,TGTGCCAGCAGCCCAGTTCGGGGCGGGAGGGCCCCCGGGGAGCTGTTTTTT
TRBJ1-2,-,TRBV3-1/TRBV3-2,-,CASSQGPVAGYTF,TGTGCCAGCAGCCAAGGCCCGGTTGCGGGCTACACCTTC
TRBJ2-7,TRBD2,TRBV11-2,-,CASSLRTSASYEQYF,TGTGCCAGCAGCTTAAGGACTAGCGCCTCCTACGAGCAGTACTTC
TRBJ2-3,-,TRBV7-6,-,CASSFNARSTDTQYF,TGTGCCAGCAGCTTCAATGCCAGAAGCACAGATACGCAGTATTTT
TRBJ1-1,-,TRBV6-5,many,CASSYSRWRGTEAFF,TGTGCCAGCAGTTACTCTCGGTGGCGGGGCACTGAAGCTTTCTTT
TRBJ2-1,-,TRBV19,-,CASSIAHRGNEQFF,TGTGCCAGTAGTATAGCACATCGCGGGAATGAGCAGTTCTTC
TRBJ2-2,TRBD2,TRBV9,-,CASSVEAGGWTGELFF,TGTGCCAGCAGCGTAGAGGCGGGAGGCTGGACCGGGGAGCTGTTTTTT
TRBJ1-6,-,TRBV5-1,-,CASSPGHNSPLHF,TGCGCCAGCAGTCCAGGGCATAATTCACCCCTCCACTTT
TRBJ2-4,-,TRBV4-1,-,CASSQPGLAKNIQYF,TGCGCCAGCAGCCAGCCGGGACTAGCCAAAAACATTCAGTACTTC
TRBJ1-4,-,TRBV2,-,CASRLRATNEKLFF,TGTGCCAGCCGTCTCCGTGCAACTAATGAAAAACTGTTTTTT
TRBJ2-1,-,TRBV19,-,CASIPGGTHSYNEQFF,TGTGCCAGTATCCCAGGCGGGACTCACTCCTACAATGAGCAGTTCTTC
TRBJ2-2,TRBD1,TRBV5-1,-,CASSLGDRVVTGELFF,TGCGCCAGCAGCTTGGGGGACAGGGTGGTCACCGGGGAGCTGTTTTTT
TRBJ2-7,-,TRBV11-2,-,CASSLTRDYEQYF,TGTGCCAGCAGCTTAACGCGGGACTACGAGCAGTACTTC
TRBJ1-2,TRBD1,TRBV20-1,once,CSASNRGNYGYTF,TGCAGTGCTAGTAACAGGGGTAACTATGGCTACACCTTC
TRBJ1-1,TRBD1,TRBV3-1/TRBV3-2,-,CASSPPGQKYGEAFF,TGTGCCAGCAGCCCCCCGGGACAGAAGTACGGGGAAGCTTTCTTT
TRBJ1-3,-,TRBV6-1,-,CASSVAAGPAGNTIYF,TGTGCCAGCAGTGTGGCGGCAGGGCCGGCTGGAAACACCATATATTTT
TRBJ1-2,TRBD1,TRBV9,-,CASSVGDRPGYTF,TGTGCCAGCAGCGTAGGGGACAGACCGGGCTACACCTTC
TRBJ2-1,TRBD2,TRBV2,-,CASVGDLAGVASSYNEQFF,TGTGCCAGCGTAGGGGATCTAGCGGGAGTTGCAAGCTCCTACAATGAGCAGTTCTTC
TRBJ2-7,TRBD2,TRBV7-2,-,CASTDPPSGAYEQYF,TGTGCCAGCACCGACCCGCCTAGCGGGGCCTACGAGCAGTACTTC
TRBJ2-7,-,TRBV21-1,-,CASSKTTPAYEQYF,TGTGCCAGCAGCAAGACAACGCCTGCCTACGAGCAGTACTTC
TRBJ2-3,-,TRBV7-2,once,CASSLIASADTQYF,TGTGCCAGCAGCTTAATAGCGTCGGCAGATACGCAGTATTTT
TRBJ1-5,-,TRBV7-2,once,CASSLDAGVAGPQHF,TGTGCCAGCAGCTTAGATGCGGGGGTCGCGGGGCCCCAGCATTTT
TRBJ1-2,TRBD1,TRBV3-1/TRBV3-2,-,CASSQKIGAGGGYTF,TGTGCCAGCAGCCAAAAAATCGGGGCAGGGGGTGGCTACACCTTC
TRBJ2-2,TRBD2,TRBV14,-,CASSLSPFAGLAGPNTGELFF,TGTGCCAGCAGCCTGTCCCCTTTCGCGGGACTAGCGGGGCCGAACACCGGGGAGCTGTTTTTT
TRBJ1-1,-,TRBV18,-,CASSPSQNTEAFF,TGTGCCAGCTCACCATCCCAGAACACTGAAGCTTTCTTT
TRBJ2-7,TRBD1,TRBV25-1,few,CASSGRGQGSSYEQYF,TGTGCCAGCAGTGGCCGAGGACAGGGGTCCTCCTACGAGCAGTACTTC
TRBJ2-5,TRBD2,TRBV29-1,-,CSVEVAGGRETQYF,TGCAGCGTTGAGGTAGCGGGAGGGAGGGAGACCCAGTACTTC
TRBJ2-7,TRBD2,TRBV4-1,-,CASSQDIRGRASDEQYF,TGCGCCAGCAGCCAAGACATAAGAGGGAGGGCCTCGGACGAGCAGTACTTC
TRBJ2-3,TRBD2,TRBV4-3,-,CASSQDTRLAGGRNTQYF,TGCGCCAGCAGCCAGGATACGAGACTAGCGGGAGGCAGAAATACGCAGTATTTT
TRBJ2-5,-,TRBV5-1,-,CASSLAGGAVRETQYF,TGCGCCAGCAGCTTGGCCGGGGGAGCAGTTCGAGAGACCCAGTACTTC
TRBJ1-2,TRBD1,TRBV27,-,CASSLYPGQGDYGYTF,TGTGCCAGCAGTCTCTACCCGGGACAGGGAGACTATGGCTACACCTTC
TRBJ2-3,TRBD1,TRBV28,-,CASSYGTGGDTQYF,TGTGCCAGCAGTTATGGGACAGGCGGCGATACGCAGTATTTT
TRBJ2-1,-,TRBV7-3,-,CASSLGQGHNNEQFF,TGTGCCAGCAGCTTAGGGCAGGGGCATAACAATGAGCAGTTCTTC
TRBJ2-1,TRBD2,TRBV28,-,CATAGTSGRAGYNEQFF,TGTGCCACCGCCGGGACTAGCGGGAGGGCCGGGTACAATGAGCAGTTCTTC
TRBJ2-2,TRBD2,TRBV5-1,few,CASQRESDGAGELFF,TGCGCCAGCCAGCGGGAGTCCGATGGTGCCGGGGAGCTGTTTTTT
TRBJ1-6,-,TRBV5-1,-,CASSPGASGRKTGGSPLHF,TGCGCCAGCAGCCCGGGGGCGTCGGGGCGAAAAACGGGGGGCTCACCCCTCCACTTT
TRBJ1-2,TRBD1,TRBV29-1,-,CSVESSTGAPHGYTF,TGCAGCGTTGAATCTTCGACAGGGGCCCCCCATGGCTACACCTTC
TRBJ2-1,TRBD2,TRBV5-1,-,CASSFTSGEYNEQFF,TGCGCCAGCAGCTTTACTAGCGGGGAATACAATGAGCAGTTCTTC
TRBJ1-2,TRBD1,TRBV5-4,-,CASSPHRGANYGYTF,TGTGCCAGCAGCCCCCACAGGGGAGCTAACTATGGCTACACCTTC
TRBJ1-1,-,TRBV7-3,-,CASSLTDWNTEAFF,TGTGCCAGCAGCTTAACGGACTGGAACACTGAAGCTTTCTTT
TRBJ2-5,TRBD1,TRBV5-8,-,CASSLHRQGARETQYF,TGTGCCAGCAGCTTGCATAGACAGGGGGCCCGGGAGACCCAGTACTTC
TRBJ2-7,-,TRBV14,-,CASSQDGWQGHYEQYF,TGTGCCAGCAGCCAAGATGGTTGGCAGGGGCACTACGAGCAGTACTTC
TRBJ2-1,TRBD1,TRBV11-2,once,CASSTRRPGQTYNEQFF,TGTGCCAGCAGTACTCGCAGACCGGGACAGACTTACAATGAGCAGTTCTTC
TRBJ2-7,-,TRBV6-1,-,CASSDLDYLEQYF,TGTGCCAGCAGTGACCTCGACTACCTCGAGCAGTACTTC
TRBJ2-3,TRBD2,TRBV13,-,CASSSGGGGDTQYF,TGTGCCAGCAGTTCCGGCGGGGGAGGGGATACGCAGTATTTT
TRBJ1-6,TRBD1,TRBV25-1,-,CASSESGTVNSPLHF,TGTGCCAGCAGTGAATCGGGGACAGTCAATTCACCCCTCCACTTT